The 11 T cell receptor beta chains given below trace back to one sample, sequenced in a study of T cell repertoires in cytomegalovirus infection (dated by TCRdb to the late 2010s). No antigen has been assigned to these receptors. Read against the paper, the sample's treatment or condition label means: in vitro stimulation with specific CMV peptide epitopes to enrich CMV-specific T cells. TCRdb names Illumina HiSeq 1500 as the instrument used. TCRdb ran its own pipeline on the public reads, namely fastp trimming at Q25 and MiXCR clone calling, and kept in-frame beta chains. Identical CDR3 proteins give one entry, which carries the most common genes and DNA. Here the sample has about 160,000 distinct CDR3 sequences; about 20% occur a single time. The top ten clonotypes cover under 30% of the sample. The sample here was CD8+ T cells from cultured PBMCs, taken from culture after CMV antigen stimulation. Receptors were obtained from a human donor in good health (CMV status not recorded). Some clones in this sample may be carry-over from other donors' samples.

Only a few counts were recorded for this clonotype. The chain is built from TRBV7-3 and TRBJ1-3; D call uncertain. This CDR3 is built from 19 residues. Deletions cut 3 bases from V and 0 bases from J, with 21 bases between. Germline-derived CDR1 and CDR2 are SGHTA and FQGTGA. This chain's CDR3 is CASSLVPEGSLFSGNTIYF. As DNA, the CDR3 is TGTGCCAGCAGCTTGGTCCCCGAGGGTTCATTATTCTCTGGAAACACCATATATTTT. Using reference TRBV7-3 and TRBJ1-3 for the parts outside the CDR3, the full variable domain is GAGVSQTPSNKVTEKGKYVELRCDPISGHTALYWYRQSLGQGPEFLIYFQGTGAADDSGLPNDRFFAVRPEGSVSTLKIQRTERGDSAVYLCASSLVPEGSLFSGNTIYFGEGSWLTVV.

This clonotype was found a few times. The chain joins TRBV24-1 to TRBJ1-5; D perhaps matches TRBD1 (5 bases). The V and J ends lost 6 bases and 2 bases respectively, with 10 bases between them. The CDR3 is 14 residues long. CDR1 and CDR2 from the germline V gene are KGHDR and SFDVKD. The CDR3 loop is CATSSGAGNQPQHF. CDR3 DNA: TGTGCCACCAGTTCCGGGGCGGGCAATCAGCCCCAGCATTTT.

The genes are TRBV20-1 and TRBJ1-4; maybe TRBD1 (6 bases). Trimming pared 5 bases from V and 10 bases from J, leaving 20 bases between. Germline CDR1 reads DFQATT; CDR2 reads SNEGSKA (reference sequence). This CDR3 has 14 amino acids. CDR3 in amino acids: CSAPRGAGSGKLFF. CDR3 DNA: TGCAGTGCTCCCCGGGGGGCAGGGTCGGGAAAACTGTTTTTT.

Turning to this clonotype: This CDR3 fails to terminate in the conserved phenylalanine or tryptophan, so it likely reflects a read error. No DNA is shown, since the ends of the CDR3 on it are uncertain; the CDR3 is the one TCRdb lists. The gene calls are TRBV7-1 and TRBJ2-5; TRBD2, the D gene given by the table, was not confirmed from the DNA. TRBV7-1 is given ORF status, its function remaining uncertain. The CDR3 is 10 amino acids long, termini counted. CDR3 protein: CASSRPGTSV.

The chain combines TRBV7-6 with TRBJ1-1; 8 bases are a match to TRBD1. Germline trimming cut 5 bases from V and 6 bases from J; bases unmatched to any gene: 11. There are 15 residues in the CDR3. Germline lookup yields CDR1 SGHVS and CDR2 FNYEAQ. CDR3 sequence: CASSNGQGLASEAFF. Written as DNA, the CDR3 is TGTGCCAGCAGCAATGGACAGGGTTTAGCTTCTGAAGCTTTCTTT.

This clonotype was seen more than once but under ten times. The chain joins TRBV14 to TRBJ1-2, with unresolved D. There are 15 residues in the CDR3. The germline V gene has CDR1 SGHDN and CDR2 FVKESK. V was trimmed by 4 bases and J by 0 bases, leaving 12 bases between them. Here the CDR3 reads CASSPAYGSNYGYTF. In nucleotides, the CDR3 is TGTGCCAGCAGCCCCGCATACGGCTCTAACTATGGCTACACCTTC.

This clonotype was counted between two and nine times. The chain links TRBV7-6 to TRBJ1-2; the D is unclear. In germline, CDR1 is SGHVS, CDR2 FNYEAQ. Trimming removed 0 bases at V and 7 bases at J, with 9 bases between. This CDR3 has 13 amino acids. In DNA form, the CDR3 reads TGTGCCAGCAGCTTAGCGCCAAAGGGTGGCTACACCTTC. This codes for CASSLAPKGGYTF.

This clonotype was recorded a few times. V gene TRBV6-2 or TRBV6-3 combines with J gene TRBJ2-7; 10 nucleotides align to TRBD1. Per the germline V gene, CDR1 is MNHEY and CDR2 is SVGEGT. Germline trimming cut 5 bases from V and 2 bases from J; bases unmatched to any gene: 9. CDR3 length equals 16 residues. CDR3 in DNA: TGTGCCAGCAGTGGTAGAAGACAGGGGGCTACCTACGAGCAGTACTTC. Amino acids: CASSGRRQGATYEQYF.

The rearrangement links TRBV7-2 to TRBJ2-1, with 12 nucleotides matching TRBD2. J was trimmed by 7 bases and V by 2 bases; bases with no gene match: 9. Germline lookup yields CDR1 SGHTA and CDR2 FQGNSA. This CDR3 comprises 17 residues. Here the CDR3 reads CASSLSLAGGRVNEQFF. For the CDR3, the DNA is TGTGCCAGCAGCTTATCCCTAGCGGGGGGGCGGGTAAATGAGCAGTTCTTC.

This clonotype showed up just a few times. The CDR3 loop reads CASSLNRGPGNTIYF. The CDR3 nucleotides read TGTGCCAGCAGCTTAAACAGGGGGCCGGGAAACACCATATATTTT. The V call is TRBV7-2, the J call TRBJ1-3; TRBD1 matches at 9 bases. Per the germline V gene, CDR1 is SGHTA and CDR2 is FQGNSA. The CDR3 totals 15 residues. The J segment lost 4 bases and the V segment lost 2 bases, leaving 3 bases of the junction unmatched.

In this sample, this clonotype turned up many times. The V call is TRBV6-5, the J call TRBJ1-1; D remains ambiguous. The germline V gene encodes CDR1 MNHEY and CDR2 SVGAGI. This CDR3 region has 18 residues. V was shortened by 5 bases and J by 4 bases, with 26 bases between the two germline ends. The CDR3 reads CASSPRRVHKGPSTEAFF. Written as DNA, the CDR3 is TGTGCCAGCAGTCCCCGTAGGGTCCATAAAGGGCCTTCCACTGAAGCTTTCTTT.